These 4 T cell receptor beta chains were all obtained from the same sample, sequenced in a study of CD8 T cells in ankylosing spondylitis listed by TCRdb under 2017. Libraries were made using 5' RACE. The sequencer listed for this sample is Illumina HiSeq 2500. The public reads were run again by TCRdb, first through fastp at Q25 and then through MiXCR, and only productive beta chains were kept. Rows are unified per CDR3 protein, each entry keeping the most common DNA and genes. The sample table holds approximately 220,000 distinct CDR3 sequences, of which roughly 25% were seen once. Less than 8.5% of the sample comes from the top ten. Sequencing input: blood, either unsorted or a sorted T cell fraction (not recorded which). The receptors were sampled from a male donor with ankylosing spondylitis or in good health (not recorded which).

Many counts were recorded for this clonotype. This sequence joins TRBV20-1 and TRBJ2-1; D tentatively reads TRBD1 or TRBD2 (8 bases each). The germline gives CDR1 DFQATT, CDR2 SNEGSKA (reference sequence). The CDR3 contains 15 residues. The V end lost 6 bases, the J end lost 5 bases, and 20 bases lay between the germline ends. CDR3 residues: CSARGPSGGHNEQFF. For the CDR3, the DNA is TGCAGTGCCAGGGGGCCAAGCGGGGGCCACAATGAGCAGTTCTTC.

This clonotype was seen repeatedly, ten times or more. The CDR3 coding sequence is TGCAGTGCTAGAGATGGGGGAGGCCTCTACGAGCAGTACTTC. This encodes CSARDGGGLYEQYF. The V and J genes are TRBV20-1 and TRBJ2-7; maybe TRBD2 (6 bases). This CDR3 is 14 amino acids long. V lost 0 bases and J lost 3, with 12 bases in between. Germline CDR1 is DFQATT and CDR2 is SNEGSKA (reference sequence).

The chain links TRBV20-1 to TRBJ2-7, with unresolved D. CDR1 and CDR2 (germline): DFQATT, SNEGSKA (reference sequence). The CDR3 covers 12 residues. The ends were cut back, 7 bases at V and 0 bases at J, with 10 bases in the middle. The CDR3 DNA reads TGCAGTGTTAAGGCGCACTCCTACGAGCAGTACTTC. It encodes CSVKAHSYEQYF.

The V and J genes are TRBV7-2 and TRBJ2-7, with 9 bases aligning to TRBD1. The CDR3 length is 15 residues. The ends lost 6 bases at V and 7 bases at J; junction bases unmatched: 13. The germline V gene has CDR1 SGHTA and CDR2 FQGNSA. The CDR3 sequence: CASRPTGTGQREQYF. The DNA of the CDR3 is TGTGCCAGCAGGCCAACCGGGACAGGGCAAAGGGAGCAGTACTTC.